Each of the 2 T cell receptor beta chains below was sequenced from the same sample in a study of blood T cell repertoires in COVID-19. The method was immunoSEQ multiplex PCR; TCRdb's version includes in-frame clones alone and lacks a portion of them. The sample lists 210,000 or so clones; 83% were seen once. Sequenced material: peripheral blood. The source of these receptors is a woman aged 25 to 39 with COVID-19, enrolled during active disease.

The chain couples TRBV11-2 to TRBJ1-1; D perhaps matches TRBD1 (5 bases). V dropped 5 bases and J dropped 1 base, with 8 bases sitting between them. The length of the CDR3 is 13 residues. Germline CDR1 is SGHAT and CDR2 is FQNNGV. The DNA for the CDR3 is TGTGCCAGCAGCCCTGGACAGAACACTGAAGCTTTCTTT. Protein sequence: CASSPGQNTEAFF.

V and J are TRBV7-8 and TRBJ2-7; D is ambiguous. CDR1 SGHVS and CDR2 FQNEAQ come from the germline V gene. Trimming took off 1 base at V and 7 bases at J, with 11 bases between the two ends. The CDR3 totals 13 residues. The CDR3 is CASSLGFLEEQYF. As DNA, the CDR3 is TGTGCCAGCAGCTTAGGATTTCTGGAGGAGCAGTACTTC.